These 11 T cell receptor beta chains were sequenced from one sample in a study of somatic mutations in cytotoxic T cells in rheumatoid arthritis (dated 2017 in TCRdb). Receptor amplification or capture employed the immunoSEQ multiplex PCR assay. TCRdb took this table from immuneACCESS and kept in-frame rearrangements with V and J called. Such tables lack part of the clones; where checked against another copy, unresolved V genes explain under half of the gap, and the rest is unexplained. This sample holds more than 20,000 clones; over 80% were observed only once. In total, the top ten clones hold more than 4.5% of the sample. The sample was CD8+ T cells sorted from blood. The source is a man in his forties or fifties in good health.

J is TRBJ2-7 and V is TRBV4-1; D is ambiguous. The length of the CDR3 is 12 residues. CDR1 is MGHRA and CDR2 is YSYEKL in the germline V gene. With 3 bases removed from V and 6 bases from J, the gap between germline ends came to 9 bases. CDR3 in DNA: TGCGCCAGCAGCCAGTCAATAGGCGAGCAGTACTTC. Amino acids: CASSQSIGEQYF.

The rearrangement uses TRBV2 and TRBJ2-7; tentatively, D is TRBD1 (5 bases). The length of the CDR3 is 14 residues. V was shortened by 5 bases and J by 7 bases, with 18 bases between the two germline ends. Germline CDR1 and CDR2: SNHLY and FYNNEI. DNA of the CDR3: TGTGCCAGCAGTCTCCGGACATCTCTGTCTGAGCAGTACTTC. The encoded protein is CASSLRTSLSEQYF.

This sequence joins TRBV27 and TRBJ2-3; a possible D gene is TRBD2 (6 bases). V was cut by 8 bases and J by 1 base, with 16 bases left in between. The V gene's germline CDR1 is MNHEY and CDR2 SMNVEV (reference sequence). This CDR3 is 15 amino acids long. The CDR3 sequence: CASGRLGSRTDTQYF. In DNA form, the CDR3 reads TGTGCCAGCGGGCGACTCGGGAGTCGCACAGATACGCAGTATTTT.

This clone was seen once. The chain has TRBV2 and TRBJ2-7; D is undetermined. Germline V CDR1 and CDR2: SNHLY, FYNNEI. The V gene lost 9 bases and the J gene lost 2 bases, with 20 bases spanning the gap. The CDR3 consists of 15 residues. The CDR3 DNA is TGTGCCAGGACTTTGCGTGCCAGCAAGCCCTACGAGCAGTACTTC. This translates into CARTLRASKPYEQYF.

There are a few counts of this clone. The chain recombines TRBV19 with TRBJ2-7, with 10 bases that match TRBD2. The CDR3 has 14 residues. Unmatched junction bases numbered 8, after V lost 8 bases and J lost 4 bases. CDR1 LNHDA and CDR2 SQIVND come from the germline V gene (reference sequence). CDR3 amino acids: CASGSGRAGYEQYF. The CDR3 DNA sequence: TGTGCCAGTGGCAGCGGGAGGGCCGGATACGAGCAGTACTTC.

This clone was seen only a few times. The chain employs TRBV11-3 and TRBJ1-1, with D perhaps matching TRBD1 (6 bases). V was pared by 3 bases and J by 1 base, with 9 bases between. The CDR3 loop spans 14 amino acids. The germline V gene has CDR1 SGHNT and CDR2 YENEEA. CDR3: CASSFRTANTEAFF. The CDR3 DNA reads TGTGCCAGCAGCTTCCGGACAGCGAACACTGAAGCTTTCTTT.

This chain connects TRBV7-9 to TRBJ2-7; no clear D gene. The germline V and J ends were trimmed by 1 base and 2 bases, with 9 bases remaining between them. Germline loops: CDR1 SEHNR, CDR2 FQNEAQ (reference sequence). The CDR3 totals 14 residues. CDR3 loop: CASSLGPYPYEQYF. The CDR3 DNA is TGTGCCAGCAGCTTAGGACCGTACCCCTACGAGCAGTACTTC.

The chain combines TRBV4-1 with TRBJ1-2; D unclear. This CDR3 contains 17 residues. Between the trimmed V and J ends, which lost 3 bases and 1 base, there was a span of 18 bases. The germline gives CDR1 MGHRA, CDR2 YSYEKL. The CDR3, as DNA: TGCGCCAGCAGCCATGGAGGCTTGAGTAGGTTTAACTATGGCTACACCTTC. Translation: CASSHGGLSRFNYGYTF.

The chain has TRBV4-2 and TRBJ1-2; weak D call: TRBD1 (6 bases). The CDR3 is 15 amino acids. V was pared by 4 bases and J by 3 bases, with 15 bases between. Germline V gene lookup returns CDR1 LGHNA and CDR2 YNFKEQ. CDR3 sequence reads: CASSPGQTRDYGYTF. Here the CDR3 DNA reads TGTGCCAGCAGCCCCGGACAGACTCGGGACTATGGCTACACCTTC.

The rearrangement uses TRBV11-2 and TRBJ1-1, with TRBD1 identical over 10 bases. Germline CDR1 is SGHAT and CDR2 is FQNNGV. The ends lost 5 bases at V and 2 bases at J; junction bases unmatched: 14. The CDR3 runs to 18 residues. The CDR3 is CASSRTPDRGFGNTEAFF. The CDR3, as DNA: TGTGCCAGCAGCCGTACCCCGGACAGGGGGTTCGGAAACACTGAAGCTTTCTTT.

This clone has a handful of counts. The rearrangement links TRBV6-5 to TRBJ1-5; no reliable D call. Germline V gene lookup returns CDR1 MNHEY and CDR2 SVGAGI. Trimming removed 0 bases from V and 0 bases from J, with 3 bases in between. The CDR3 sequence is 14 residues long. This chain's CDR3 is CASSYSNSNQPQHF. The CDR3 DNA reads TGTGCCAGCAGTTACTCTAATAGCAATCAGCCCCAGCATTTT.